These 9 T cell receptor beta chains were sequenced from one sample in a study of T-cell reconstitution after alpha-beta-depleted transplantation in children. Preparation of the TCRbeta library involved a method that used unique molecular identifiers. TCRdb re-derived calls from the PCR reads in MiXCR, one entry per CDR3 protein. The sample records 250,000 to 400,000 distinct CDR3 sequences, around 25% being singletons. Source: PBMCs, mostly from graft donor cells, taken 180 days after TCRalphabeta/CD19-depleted stem cell transplant. These receptors were taken from a male patient younger than 18 who had a stem cell transplant for acute lymphoblastic leukemia, so the T cells may come from the graft donor.

This chain links TRBV6-2 or TRBV6-3 with TRBJ1-5; D is undetermined. Deletions cut 4 bases from V and 2 bases from J, with 15 bases between. Per germline, CDR1 MNHEY and CDR2 SVGEGT. This CDR3 region has 16 residues. CDR3 sequence (DNA): TGTGCCAGCAGTTTAGGGATGGAGGCGGGCAATCAGCCCCAGCATTTT. It yields the protein CASSLGMEAGNQPQHF.

This clonotype has just a few counts. This sequence joins TRBV4-1 and TRBJ2-7; D gene ambiguous. Germline loops: CDR1 MGHRA, CDR2 YSYEKL. V was pared by 0 bases and J by 0 bases, with 9 bases between. CDR3 length: 15 amino acids. CDR3 sequence: CASSQDETPSYEQYF. DNA for the CDR3: TGCGCCAGCAGCCAAGATGAGACCCCCTCCTACGAGCAGTACTTC.

This clonotype occurred a few times. The rearrangement links TRBV9 to TRBJ1-1; unclear D gene. The CDR3 runs to 14 residues. Trimming left V 2 bases short and J 1 base short, with 9 bases between. CDR1 and CDR2 from the germline V gene are SGDLS and YYNGEE. Here the CDR3 DNA reads TGTGCCAGCAGCGTTCTGGCTTCGAACACTGAAGCTTTCTTT. Amino acids: CASSVLASNTEAFF.

This clonotype was seen a few times. The rearrangement links TRBV2 to TRBJ2-3; no clear D. This CDR3 comprises 16 residues. Germline CDR1 is SNHLY and CDR2 is FYNNEI. The ends were cut back, 8 bases at V and 6 bases at J, with 24 bases in the middle. CDR3 DNA: TGTGCCAGCTGCCTTATTGGGGTGCTGTCGTACGATACGCAGTATTTT. Its translation: CASCLIGVLSYDTQYF.

The chain carries TRBV5-1 and TRBJ1-2; D gene uncertain. The CDR3 contains 14 residues. Trimming left V 0 bases short and J 4 bases short, with 10 bases between. Germline V gene lookup returns CDR1 SGHRS and CDR2 YFSETQ. The CDR3 loop is CASSLAVELYGYTF. The CDR3 coding sequence is TGCGCCAGCAGCTTGGCCGTGGAGCTCTATGGCTACACCTTC.

This clonotype came up many times. The junction departs from the called germline gene at one end, perhaps through a read error. This rearrangement joins TRBV20-1 to TRBJ2-1; 9 bases fit TRBD2. Germline V gene data show CDR1 as DFQATT and CDR2 as SNEGSKA (reference sequence). The CDR3 extends over 13 amino acids. As DNA, the CDR3 is TGCAGTGCCAGAGCGGGAGGCCGGGGTGAGCAGTTCTTC. This gives the protein CSARAGGRGEQFF.

This rearrangement joins TRBV4-1 to TRBJ1-2; a weak D match, TRBD1 (6 bases). This CDR3 is built from 15 residues. V was pared by 6 bases and J by 0 bases, with 14 bases between. Looked up from germline, CDR1 is MGHRA and CDR2 is YSYEKL. The CDR3 nucleotides are TGCGCCAGCAGGCGATACAGGGAGACTAACTATGGCTACACCTTC. Protein sequence: CASRRYRETNYGYTF.

The chain has TRBV20-1 and TRBJ1-1, with 8 bases aligning to TRBD1. Germline lookup yields CDR1 DFQATT and CDR2 SNEGSKA (reference sequence). J was trimmed by 4 bases and V by 0 bases; bases with no gene match: 4. The CDR3 has 14 amino acids. The CDR3 DNA follows: TGCAGTGCTAGAGATTCAGGGGGCTTCACTGAAGCTTTCTTT. Amino acids: CSARDSGGFTEAFF.

The rearrangement joins TRBV6-1 to TRBJ2-1; D call uncertain. Trimming stripped 4 bases from V and 0 bases from J, with 13 bases between. Germline V gene lookup returns CDR1 MNHNS and CDR2 SASEGT. This CDR3 comprises 16 residues. The CDR3 coding sequence is TGTGCCAGCAGTGTCTCGCAGCCGCCCTCCTACAATGAGCAGTTCTTC. It specifies CASSVSQPPSYNEQFF.